This TCR beta chain originates from a study of T cell repertoires in cytomegalovirus infection. As for the study in general: Peptides in the study included HLA-C-restricted and HLA-B-restricted CMV epitopes. Matching HLA type, along with CMV infection, was indicated by public TCR beta signatures.

The CDR3 is 13 residues long. Trimming left V 6 bases short and J 3 bases short, with 9 bases between. Overall study findings and caveats: Carriage of CMV together with the relevant HLA was identifiable through cumulative public TCR beta family frequency. HLA-C-restricted, CMV-specific TCR beta clonotypes were dominant ex vivo.

A note on this clonotype: Its antigen is undetermined.

One entry per CDR3 protein results from TCRdb running MiXCR on the reads. In the table there are fewer than 950,000 distinct CDR3 sequences, about 31% of which are singletons. This clonotype originated in a human donor in good health (CMV status not recorded). Some clones in this sample may be carry-over from other donors' samples. The chain couples TRBV12-3 or TRBV12-4 to TRBJ2-1; perhaps TRBD2 as D (6 bases). The sample in question was cultured CD8+ T cells from PBMCs, obtained from culture after CMV antigen stimulation. Written as DNA, the CDR3 is TGTGCCAGCAGGGAGGGGCTCTACAATGAGCAGTTCTTC. It specifies CASREGLYNEQFF.